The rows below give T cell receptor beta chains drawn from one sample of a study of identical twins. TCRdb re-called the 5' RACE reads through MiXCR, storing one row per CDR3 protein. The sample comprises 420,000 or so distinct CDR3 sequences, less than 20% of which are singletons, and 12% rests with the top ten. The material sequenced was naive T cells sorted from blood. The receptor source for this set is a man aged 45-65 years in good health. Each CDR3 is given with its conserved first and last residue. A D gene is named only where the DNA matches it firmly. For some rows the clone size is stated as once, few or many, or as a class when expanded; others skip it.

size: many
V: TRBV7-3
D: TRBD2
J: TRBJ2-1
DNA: TGTGCCAGCAGCTTAACCGGACTAGCGGGATACAATGAGCAGTTCTTC
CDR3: CASSLTGLAGYNEQFF

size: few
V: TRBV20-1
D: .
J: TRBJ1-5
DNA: TGCAGTGCTAGCGTCGACACCATCAATCAGCCCCAGCATTTT
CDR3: CSASVDTINQPQHF

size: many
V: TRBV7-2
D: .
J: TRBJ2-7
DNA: TGTGCCAGCAGCTCCCGCTATTCAGGGTACGAGCAGTACTTC
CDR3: CASSSRYSGYEQYF

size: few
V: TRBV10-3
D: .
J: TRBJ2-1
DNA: TGTGCCATCGGAGGAGGAAGTGAGCAGTTCTTC
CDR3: CAIGGGSEQFF

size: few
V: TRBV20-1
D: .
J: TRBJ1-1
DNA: TGCAGTGCCCCCTCCACTGAAGCTTTCTTT
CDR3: CSAPSTEAFF

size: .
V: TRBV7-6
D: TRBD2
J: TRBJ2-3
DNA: TGTGCCAGCAGCTTCCAGCGGGAGGGCACAGATACGCAGTATTTT
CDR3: CASSFQREGTDTQYF

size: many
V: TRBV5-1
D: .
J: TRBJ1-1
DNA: TGCGCCAGCAGCTTGGCCGGCAAAGTCAACACTGAAGCTTTCTTT
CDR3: CASSLAGKVNTEAFF

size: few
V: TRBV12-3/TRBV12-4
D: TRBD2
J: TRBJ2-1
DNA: TGTGCCAGCAGGGGGGGGGGGTTAGCGACGAGCTCCTACAATGAGCAGTTCTTC
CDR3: CASRGGGLATSSYNEQFF

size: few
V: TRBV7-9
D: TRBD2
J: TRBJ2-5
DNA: TGTGCCAGCAGCCTCCCAGGACTAGCGGTAGAGACCCAGTACTTC
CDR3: CASSLPGLAVETQYF

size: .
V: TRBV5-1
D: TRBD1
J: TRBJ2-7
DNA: TGCGCCAGCACCCTGACAGGGGGCACCCACGAGCAGTACTTC
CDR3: CASTLTGGTHEQYF

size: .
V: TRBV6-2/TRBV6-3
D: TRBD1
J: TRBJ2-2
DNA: TGTGCCAGCAGTCTTACAGGGGGCCGGGTCACCGGGGAGCTGTTTTTT
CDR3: CASSLTGGRVTGELFF

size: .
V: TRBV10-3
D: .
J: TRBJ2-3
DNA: TGTGCCATCAGTGCATTGGCTGGGGTAGCCAGAGCAGATACGCAGTATTTT
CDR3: CAISALAGVARADTQYF

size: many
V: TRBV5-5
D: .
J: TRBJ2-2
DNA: TGTGCCAGCAGCTTTGGGGTGGCCACCGGGGAGCTGTTTTTT
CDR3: CASSFGVATGELFF

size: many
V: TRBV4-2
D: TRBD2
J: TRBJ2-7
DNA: TGTGCCAGCAGCCAAAGACTAGCTCAAGCCTACGAGCAGTACTTC
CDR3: CASSQRLAQAYEQYF

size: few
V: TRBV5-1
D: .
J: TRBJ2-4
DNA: TGCGCCAGCAGCTTTGAATCGGGTGTAGCCAAAAACATTCAGTACTTC
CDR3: CASSFESGVAKNIQYF

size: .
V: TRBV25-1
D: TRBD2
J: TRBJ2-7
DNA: TGTGCCAGCAGCCCCATCGACAGGCGGGGGGTGCACGAGCAGTACTTC
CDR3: CASSPIDRRGVHEQYF

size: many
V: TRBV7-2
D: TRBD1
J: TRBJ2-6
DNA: TGTGCCAGCAGCTTAGCCTTAAGGGGGCCTGGGGCCAACGTCCTGACTTTC
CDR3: CASSLALRGPGANVLTF

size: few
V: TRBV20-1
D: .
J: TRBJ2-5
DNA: TGCAGTGCTAGAAATATCTTCCCGGGAGAGACCCAGTACTTC
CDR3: CSARNIFPGETQYF

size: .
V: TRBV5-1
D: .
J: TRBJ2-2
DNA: TGCTCCAGCAGCTTGAATGATCCCGGGGAGCTGTTTTTT
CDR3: CSSSLNDPGELFF

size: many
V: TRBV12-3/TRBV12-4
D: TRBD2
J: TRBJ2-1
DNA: TGTGCCAGCAGTCCCCAGGGACTAGCGAGCCAGTACTCCTACAATGAGCAGTTCTTC
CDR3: CASSPQGLASQYSYNEQFF

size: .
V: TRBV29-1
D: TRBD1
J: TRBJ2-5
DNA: TGCAGCGTTGGACAGGGGGGCGTTTTAGAGACCCAGTACTTC
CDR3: CSVGQGGVLETQYF

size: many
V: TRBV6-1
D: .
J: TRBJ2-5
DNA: TGTGCCAGCAACCGGGGTGGCGAAGAGACCCAGTACTTC
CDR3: CASNRGGEETQYF

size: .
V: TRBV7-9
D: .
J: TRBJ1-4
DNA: TGTGCCAGCAGCCCACAAGCAGGGTTGTACGAAAAACTGTTTTTT
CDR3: CASSPQAGLYEKLFF

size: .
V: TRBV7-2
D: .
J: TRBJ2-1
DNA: TGTGCCAGCAGTCAGCAGATCTCGCGGCGCGTCGGTGAGCAGTTCTTC
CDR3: CASSQQISRRVGEQFF

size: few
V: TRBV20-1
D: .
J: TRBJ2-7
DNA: TGCAGTGCTATCGACATGGGCCCCGAGCAGTACTTC
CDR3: CSAIDMGPEQYF

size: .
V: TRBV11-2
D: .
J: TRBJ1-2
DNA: TGTGCCAGCAGCCCTGGAGGAACGCACTCTGGCTACACCTTC
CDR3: CASSPGGTHSGYTF

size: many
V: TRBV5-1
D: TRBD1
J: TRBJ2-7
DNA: TGTGCCAGCAGCTTAGGGACAGGGGGCGCGTACGAGCAGTACTTC
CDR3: CASSLGTGGAYEQYF

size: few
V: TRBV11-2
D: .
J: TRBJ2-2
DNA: TGTGCCAGCAGCTTAGTTTTCACCGGGGAGCTGTTTTTT
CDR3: CASSLVFTGELFF

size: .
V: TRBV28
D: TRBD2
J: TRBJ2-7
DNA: TGTGCCAGCAGCCCCTTACTAGCGGGAGCTTTTTCCTACGAGCAGTACTTC
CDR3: CASSPLLAGAFSYEQYF